The present T cell receptor (beta chain) was sequenced within a study of identical twins. A universal primer site came from template switching; cDNA carried unique molecular identifiers. TCRdb reprocessed the 5' RACE reads via MiXCR and lists one record per CDR3 protein. The sample holds 1.5 million or so distinct CDR3 sequences, about 32% seen once. Trimming shortened V by 2 bases and J by 1 base, and 15 bases separated the two germline ends. Germline V gene data show CDR1 as MNHEY and CDR2 as SMNVEV (reference sequence). This CDR3 comprises 17 residues. The gene calls are TRBV27 and TRBJ2-1; D is uncertain. This sequence originates from a newborn girl in good health. Sequencing was carried out using cord blood. For the CDR3, the DNA is TGTGCCAGCAGTTTAAACTCCCTTGGGGTTTCCTACAATGAGCAGTTCTTC. Amino acids: CASSLNSLGVSYNEQFF.